The clone carrying this T cell receptor (beta chain) was counted at least ten times. The data originate from a study of shared clonotypes between healthy human individuals. TCRdb's table, derived via immunoSEQ multiplex PCR, lists solely in-frame clones and lacks some. The sample holds roughly 330,000 clones; roughly 70% are singletons and the top ten take 9% to 12%. The J segment lost 2 bases and the V segment lost 0 bases, leaving 3 bases of the junction unmatched. The germline V gene has CDR1 SGDLS and CDR2 YYNGEE. There are 16 residues in the CDR3. The clonotype was recovered from a man aged 30-40 years in good health. The V call is TRBV9, the J call TRBJ2-2, with TRBD2 matching over 8 bases. The sequenced sample was memory CD4+ T cells sorted from blood. Documented subset: CD45RA-negative fraction. CDR3 sequence: CASSVELAGNTGELFF. For the CDR3, the DNA is TGTGCCAGCAGCGTAGAGCTAGCGGGCAACACCGGGGAGCTGTTTTTT.